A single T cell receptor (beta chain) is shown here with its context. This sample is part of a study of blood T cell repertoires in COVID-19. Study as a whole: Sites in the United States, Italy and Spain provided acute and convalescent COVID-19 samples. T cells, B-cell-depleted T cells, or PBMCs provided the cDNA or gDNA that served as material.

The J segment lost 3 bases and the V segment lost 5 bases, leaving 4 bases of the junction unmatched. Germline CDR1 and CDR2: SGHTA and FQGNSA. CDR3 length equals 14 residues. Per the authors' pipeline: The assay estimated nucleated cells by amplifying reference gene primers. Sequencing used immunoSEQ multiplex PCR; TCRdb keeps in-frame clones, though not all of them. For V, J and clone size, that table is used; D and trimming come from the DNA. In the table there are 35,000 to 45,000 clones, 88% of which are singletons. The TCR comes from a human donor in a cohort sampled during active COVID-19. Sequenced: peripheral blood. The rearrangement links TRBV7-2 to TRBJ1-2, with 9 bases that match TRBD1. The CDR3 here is CASSRDRGYYGYTF. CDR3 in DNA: TGTGCCAGCAGCCGTGACAGGGGGTACTATGGCTACACCTTC.